The 31 T cell receptor beta chains given below trace back to one sample, sequenced in a study of blood T cell repertoires in COVID-19. Here immunoSEQ multiplex PCR was the method, and the copy in TCRdb shows in-frame clones only, minus some. The top ten clones hold under 10% of a sample with 150,000 to 200,000 clones, less than 90% of them seen once. Sample: peripheral blood. The receptors stem from an older woman with COVID-19, enrolled during active disease.

The V call is TRBV7-3, the J call TRBJ2-3, with TRBD2 identical over 9 bases. The CDR3 spans 16 residues. The junction had 9 bases not matched to a gene; V was cut back by 5 bases and J by 3 bases. The germline V gene encodes CDR1 SGHTA and CDR2 FQGTGA. The DNA for the CDR3 is TGTGCCAGCAGCCCCGGGACTAGCTTAGGTACAGATACGCAGTATTTT. Its translation is CASSPGTSLGTDTQYF.

The rearrangement links TRBV6-5 to TRBJ2-3; 7 positions agree with TRBD2. Per the germline V gene, CDR1 is MNHEY and CDR2 is SVGAGI. V gave up 2 bases and J gave up 5 bases; unmatched junction bases: 7. The CDR3 runs to 15 residues. The CDR3 sequence is CASSYEWGGQDTQYF. DNA for the CDR3: TGTGCCAGCAGTTACGAATGGGGGGGTCAAGATACGCAGTATTTT.

This chain links TRBV7-2 with TRBJ2-7, with 10 bases identical to TRBD2. CDR3 length: 16 residues. CDR1 and CDR2 (germline): SGHTA, FQGNSA. The ends lost 5 bases at V and 6 bases at J; junction bases unmatched: 13. The CDR3 DNA reads TGTGCCAGCAGCACCGCCGGGACTAGCGTCTATCGCGAGCAGTACTTC. Translating gives CASSTAGTSVYREQYF.

The chain links TRBV18 to TRBJ1-5; TRBD1 agrees at 10 bases. This CDR3 contains 13 residues. Germline V gene data show CDR1 as KGHSH and CDR2 as LQKENI. V shed 4 bases, J shed 10 bases, and the junction held 4 bases outside the gene matches. The CDR3 coding sequence is TGTGCCAGCTCACTGGACAGGGGGGCTCCCCAGCATTTT. The encoded protein is CASSLDRGAPQHF.

The chain is built from TRBV10-3 and TRBJ2-3; 9 bases line up with TRBD2. Germline-derived CDR1 and CDR2 are ENHRY and SYGVKD. The CDR3 length is 16 residues. Trimming took 5 bases from V and 0 from J; bases not matched to a gene: 6. The CDR3 DNA reads as TGTGCCATCAGTTTATTAGCGGGAGTTAGCACAGATACGCAGTATTTT. Its protein is CAISLLAGVSTDTQYF.

This clone was observed once. The chain employs TRBV19 and TRBJ1-1; D is perhaps TRBD1 (6 bases). V was trimmed by 10 bases and J by 5 bases, leaving 26 bases between them. The V gene's germline CDR1 is LNHDA and CDR2 SQIVND (reference sequence). The CDR3 sequence is 16 residues long. CDR3 sequence reads: CATRTSGGQVWTEAFF. CDR3 bases: TGTGCCACTCGAACCTCGGGGGGCCAAGTTTGGACTGAAGCTTTCTTT. Full variable domain (missing parts from reference TRBV19 and TRBJ1-1): DGGITQSPKYLFRKEGQNVTLSCEQNLNHDAMYWYRQDPGQGLRLIYYSQIVNDFQKGDIAEGYSVSREKKESFPLTVTSAQKNPTAFYLCATRTSGGQVWTEAFFGQGTRLTVV.

This chain links TRBV10-3 with TRBJ2-1, with 10 bases aligning to TRBD2. From germline, CDR1 is ENHRY and CDR2 SYGVKD. The CDR3 has 14 amino acids. J was trimmed by 0 bases and V by 7 bases; bases with no gene match: 0. This CDR3 reads CAITSGSSYNEQFF. CDR3 coding DNA: TGTGCCATCACTAGCGGGAGCTCCTACAATGAGCAGTTCTTC.

CDR3 sequence: CASSVSSGVGPETQYF. CDR3 nucleotide sequence: TGTGCCAGCAGCGTATCTAGCGGGGTGGGTCCGGAGACCCAGTACTTC. The chain joins TRBV7-9 to TRBJ2-5; 9 positions match TRBD2. Germline CDR1 and CDR2: SEHNR and FQNEAQ (reference sequence). Trimming took 5 bases from V and 5 from J; bases not matched to a gene: 12. The length of the CDR3 is 16 residues.

V and J are TRBV9 and TRBJ2-7, with D perhaps matching TRBD2 (5 bases). There are 15 residues in the CDR3. The V gene lost 0 bases and the J gene lost 2 bases, with 12 bases spanning the gap. In germline, CDR1 is SGDLS, CDR2 YYNGEE. The DNA for the CDR3 is TGTGCCAGCAGCGTAGGGAGCGGCAAGACCTACGAGCAGTACTTC. Its translation: CASSVGSGKTYEQYF.

This clone has just one count. The gene calls are TRBV10-3 and TRBJ1-1; D ambiguous. CDR1 ENHRY and CDR2 SYGVKD come from the germline V gene. Deletions cut 0 bases from V and 8 bases from J, with 7 bases between. There are 12 residues in the CDR3. The CDR3 DNA reads TGTGCCATCAGTGAGTCGGTGAGAGAAGCTTTCTTT. This gives the protein CAISESVREAFF.

This clone occurred a few times. The genes are TRBV5-6 and TRBJ1-6; no reliable D call. This CDR3 has 15 amino acids. Trimming removed 5 bases at V and 8 bases at J, with 17 bases between. Per the germline V gene, CDR1 is SGHDT and CDR2 is YYEEEE. CDR3 bases: TGTGCCAGCAGATTGACGGGAAGCGGGGATTCACCCCTCCACTTT. It translates to CASRLTGSGDSPLHF.

The rearrangement links TRBV6-5 to TRBJ1-1, with 8 bases aligning to TRBD1. Germline V CDR1 and CDR2: MNHEY, SVGAGI. CDR3 length equals 13 residues. The J segment lost 6 bases and the V segment lost 6 bases, leaving 6 bases of the junction unmatched. CDR3 coding DNA: TGTGCCAGCAGGGACAGGGCGAGGGCTGAAGCTTTCTTT. This codes for CASRDRARAEAFF.

The gene calls are TRBV2 and TRBJ2-7; maybe TRBD2 (6 bases). V lost 6 bases, J lost 6 bases, and 15 bases lay in between. CDR1 is SNHLY and CDR2 is FYNNEI in the germline V gene. The CDR3 covers 13 residues. CDR3 amino acids: CASRGDSQGEQYF. Here the CDR3 DNA reads TGTGCCAGCAGGGGGGACTCTCAGGGCGAGCAGTACTTC.

The gene calls are TRBV30 and TRBJ1-3; 8 nucleotides align to TRBD1. This CDR3 region has 14 residues. V lost 2 bases and J lost 4; bases outside the gene matches: 4. Germline assignment: CDR1 GTSNPN and CDR2 SVGIG (reference sequence). This CDR3 is CAWSRQGTGNTIYF. In DNA form, the CDR3 reads TGTGCCTGGAGTCGACAGGGGACAGGAAACACCATATATTTT.

This chain uses TRBV27 with TRBJ1-5; D is possibly TRBD1 (5 bases). CDR1 is MNHEY and CDR2 is SMNVEV in the germline V gene (reference sequence). Trimming pared 6 bases from V and 9 bases from J, leaving 15 bases between. This CDR3 is 13 amino acids long. Here the CDR3 reads CASRVRGGGPQHF. The CDR3, as DNA: TGTGCCAGCAGGGTAAGGGGTGGCGGGCCCCAGCATTTT.

The chain combines TRBV9 with TRBJ2-3; no firm D call. CDR3 length: 16 amino acids. CDR1 and CDR2 (germline): SGDLS, YYNGEE. The germline V and J ends were trimmed by 3 bases and 0 bases, with 14 bases remaining between them. CDR3 nucleotide sequence: TGTGCCAGCAGCGACCCGCCAGGATCCAGCACAGATACGCAGTATTTT. Translating it yields CASSDPPGSSTDTQYF.

The V and J genes are TRBV28 and TRBJ2-7; 10 bases are shared with TRBD2. With 6 bases clipped from V and 6 bases from J, the junction kept 8 bases outside the gene matches. The CDR3 contains 14 residues. Germline assignment: CDR1 MDHEN and CDR2 SYDVKM. The CDR3 sequence: CASRGTSVRSEQYF. CDR3 sequence (DNA): TGTGCCAGCAGGGGGACTAGCGTCCGGTCCGAGCAGTACTTC.

In DNA form, the CDR3 reads TGTGCCAGCAAAAAAAGGGACAGGGGGAATCAGCCCCAGCATTTT. It specifies CASKKRDRGNQPQHF. The chain combines TRBV28 with TRBJ1-5; TRBD1 aligns across 11 bases. V dropped 7 bases and J dropped 4; count of bases not matched to a gene: 6. CDR3 length: 15 residues. Germline V gene sequence: CDR1 MDHEN, CDR2 SYDVKM.

V and J are TRBV30 and TRBJ1-1; D is unresolved. V gave up 2 bases and J gave up 7 bases, with 14 bases separating them. Germline-derived CDR1 and CDR2 are GTSNPN and SVGIG (reference sequence). The CDR3 length is 13 residues. The CDR3 region is CAWSRTDFSEAFF. For the CDR3, the DNA is TGTGCCTGGAGTCGGACGGACTTCAGTGAAGCTTTCTTT. Full variable domain (rest looked up from reference TRBV30 and TRBJ1-1): SQTIHQWPATLVQPVGSPLSLECTVEGTSNPNLYWYRQAAGRGLQLLFYSVGIGQISSEVPQNLSASRPQDRQFILSSKKLLLSDSGFYLCAWSRTDFSEAFFGQGTRLTVV.

V and J are TRBV24-1 and TRBJ1-1; possibly TRBD1 for D (5 bases). This CDR3 has 18 residues. Germline V gives CDR1 KGHDR, CDR2 SFDVKD. Deletions cut 7 bases from V and 3 bases from J, with 26 bases between. DNA of the CDR3: TGTGCCACCAGATCAGCCGTGGGGACTCCCGGCGAGGACACTGAAGCTTTCTTT. It codes for CATRSAVGTPGEDTEAFF.

This sequence joins TRBV5-8 and TRBJ1-1; possible D gene TRBD1, 5 bases. This CDR3 region has 13 residues. The germline V gene has CDR1 SGHTS and CDR2 YDEGEE. V lost 2 bases, J lost 11 bases, and 16 bases lay in between. For the CDR3, the DNA is TGTGCCAGCAGCTTACGCGGGACTGTGGTGGCTTTCTTT. Translation gives CASSLRGTVVAFF.

V gene TRBV5-4 combines with J gene TRBJ2-2; a weak D match, TRBD2 (6 bases). This CDR3 region has 16 residues. V lost 0 bases to trimming and J lost 6 bases, with 15 bases between them. Germline CDR1 and CDR2: SGHNT and YYREEE (reference sequence). The CDR3 DNA sequence: TGTGCCAGCAGCTTGGGCCGACGGAGGGAGGCCGGGGAGCTGTTTTTT. This codes for CASSLGRRREAGELFF.

This chain uses TRBV20-1 with TRBJ2-7, with TRBD2 matching 8 bases. This CDR3 comprises 14 residues. From germline, CDR1 is DFQATT and CDR2 SNEGSKA (reference sequence). V lost 3 bases to trimming and J lost 4 bases; unmatched junction nucleotides: 8. The CDR3 DNA reads as TGCAGTGCTAGTGTCGGGGGGGTAACGTACGAGCAGTACTTC. Its translation: CSASVGGVTYEQYF.

The chain couples TRBV9 to TRBJ1-2; D may be TRBD1 (5 bases). The V gene lost 4 bases and the J gene lost 3 bases, with 13 bases spanning the gap. Germline V gene lookup returns CDR1 SGDLS and CDR2 YYNGEE. The CDR3 has 14 amino acids. This CDR3 reads CASSPGRGDYGYTF. The CDR3 nucleotides read TGTGCCAGCAGCCCAGGGAGGGGTGACTATGGCTACACCTTC.

The rearrangement joins TRBV7-2 to TRBJ1-5; D is ambiguous. Between the trimmed V and J ends, which lost 5 bases and 6 bases, there was a span of 11 bases. Germline V gene data show CDR1 as SGHTA and CDR2 as FQGNSA. The CDR3 contains 13 residues. CDR3 sequence reads: CASSLMVTQPQHF. In DNA, the CDR3 is TGTGCCAGCAGCCTAATGGTTACTCAGCCCCAGCATTTT.

The rearrangement links TRBV19 to TRBJ2-6; 10 bases are shared with TRBD2. Germline-derived CDR1 and CDR2 are LNHDA and SQIVND (reference sequence). This CDR3 region has 20 residues. The ends lost 4 bases at V and 0 bases at J; junction bases unmatched: 12. CDR3 amino acids: CASSTHITGTSASGANVLTF. The CDR3 region has the DNA TGTGCCAGTAGTACTCATATAACCGGGACTAGCGCCTCTGGGGCCAACGTCCTGACTTTC.

The chain is built from TRBV6-5 and TRBJ1-3, with no clear D. Germline V gene data show CDR1 as MNHEY and CDR2 as SVGAGI. The CDR3 covers 15 residues. Trimming removed 6 bases from V and 5 bases from J, with 17 bases in between. CDR3 in DNA: TGTGCCAGCAGACCGAGGGCAGCCCAGAGAAACACCATATATTTT. Its translation: CASRPRAAQRNTIYF.

The chain employs TRBV24-1 and TRBJ2-3; 12 bases agree with TRBD2. The CDR3 extends over 17 amino acids. Germline values: CDR1 KGHDR, CDR2 SFDVKD. Trimming cost V 6 bases and J 4 bases; bases outside gene matches: 10. This CDR3 is CATSPASGRAGADTQYF. In DNA, the CDR3 is TGTGCCACCAGTCCCGCTAGCGGGAGGGCCGGGGCAGATACGCAGTATTTT.

Comments on this clone: The junction differs from germline at one of its ends, possibly a read error. J is TRBJ2-1 and V is TRBV7-2; TRBD2 agrees at 7 bases. CDR3 length equals 15 residues. Germline loops: CDR1 SGHTA, CDR2 FQGNSA. The CDR3 bases are TGTGCCAGCAACTTAGGTCGCGGGAGATACAATGAGCAGTTCTTC. It is translated as CASNLGRGRYNEQFF.

The CDR3 region has the DNA TGTGCCAGCAGCGTAGCGACAGCGAACACCGGGGAGCTGTTTTTT. Translation gives CASSVATANTGELFF. The V and J genes are TRBV9 and TRBJ2-2, with D maybe TRBD1 (5 bases). V was shortened by 0 bases and J by 0 bases, with 6 bases between the two germline ends. CDR1 SGDLS and CDR2 YYNGEE come from the germline V gene. CDR3 length: 15 amino acids.

This clone was recorded once. The V and J genes are TRBV6-5 and TRBJ1-5; no clear D. In germline, CDR1 is MNHEY, CDR2 SVGAGI. The CDR3 length is 13 residues. Trimming stripped 9 bases from V and 2 bases from J, with 11 bases between. The CDR3: CASGVEGNQPQHF. CDR3 DNA sequence: TGTGCCAGTGGGGTGGAGGGCAATCAGCCCCAGCATTTT.